The T cell receptor beta chain described here comes from a study of shared clonotypes between healthy human individuals. In the case of this clone: The target antigen is unknown.

Study-level points and caveats: Richness estimates generally favored naive over memory subsets. Blood was the only sampled material, and tissue repertoires likely differ. Among donors, sharing of clonotypes was expected to be affected by sequencing depth.

CDR3 length: 13 residues. Germline V CDR1 and CDR2: MNHNS, SASEGT. V was cut by 6 bases and J by 6 bases, with 14 bases left in between. The protocol was immunoSEQ multiplex PCR, while the TCRdb copy is restricted to in-frame clones and leaves out a portion. Among about 2.4 million clones listed, roughly 93% were seen once. The sample was naive CD4+ T cells from PBMCs. The subset denotes: CD45RA+ positively selected. The clonotype originates from a man younger than 35 in good health. Some clones in this sample may be carry-over from other donors' samples. The chain links TRBV6-1 to TRBJ1-1; no clear D gene. CDR3 DNA sequence: TGTGCCAGCAGGGGCGTCGTGGGCGCTGAAGCTTTCTTT. It specifies CASRGVVGAEAFF.